This T cell receptor beta chain is from a study of CD4 T cells in relation to SARS-CoV-2 and coronaviruses. Sequenced by immunoSEQ multiplex PCR; TCRdb stores in-frame clones only, minus some. Of around 35,000 clones in the sample, approximately 85% were seen once. Naive and memory CD4+ T cells were separated from cryopreserved PBMCs. CDR3 size: 14 residues. The germline gives CDR1 MDHEN, CDR2 SYDVKM. J lost 1 base, V lost 5 bases, and 2 bases had no gene match. General study findings and limits: Culture-expanded clones reflect memory recall rather than primary priming during culture. In roughly two thirds of donors, memory CD4+ clonotypes crossrecognized SARS-CoV-2 and at least one common cold coronavirus spike.

Worth noting for this clone: Its specificity is not known.

The sequence was obtained from an adult with COVID-19. The sequenced material came from memory CD4+ T cells from PBMCs. The chain combines TRBV28 with TRBJ2-5; 9 positions agree with TRBD2. This CDR3 is CASSVAGAQETQYF. CDR3 DNA: TGTGCCAGCAGTGTAGCGGGAGCCCAAGAGACCCAGTACTTC.